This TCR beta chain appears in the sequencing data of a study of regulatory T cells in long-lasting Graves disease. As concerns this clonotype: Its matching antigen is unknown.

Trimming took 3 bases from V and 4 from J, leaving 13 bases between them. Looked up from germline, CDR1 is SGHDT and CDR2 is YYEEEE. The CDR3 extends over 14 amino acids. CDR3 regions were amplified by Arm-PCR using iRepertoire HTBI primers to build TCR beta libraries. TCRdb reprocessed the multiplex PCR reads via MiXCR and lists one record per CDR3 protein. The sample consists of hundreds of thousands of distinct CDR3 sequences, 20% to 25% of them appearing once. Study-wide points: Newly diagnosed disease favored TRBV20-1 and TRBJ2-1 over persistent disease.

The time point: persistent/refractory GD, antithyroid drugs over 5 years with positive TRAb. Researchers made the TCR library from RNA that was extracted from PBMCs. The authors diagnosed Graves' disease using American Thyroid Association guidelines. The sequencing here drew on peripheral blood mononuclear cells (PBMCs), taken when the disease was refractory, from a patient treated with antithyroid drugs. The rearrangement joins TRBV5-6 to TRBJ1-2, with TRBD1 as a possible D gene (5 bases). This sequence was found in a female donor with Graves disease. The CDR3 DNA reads TGTGCCAGCAGCTCTCTGGGACTTAGCTATGGCTACACCTTC. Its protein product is CASSSLGLSYGYTF. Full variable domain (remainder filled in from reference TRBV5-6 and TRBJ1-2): DAGVTQSPTHLIKTRGQQVTLRCSPKSGHDTVSWYQQALGQGPQFIFQYYEEEERQRGNFPDRFSGHQFPNYSSELNVNALLLGDSALYLCASSSLGLSYGYTFGSGTRLTVV.